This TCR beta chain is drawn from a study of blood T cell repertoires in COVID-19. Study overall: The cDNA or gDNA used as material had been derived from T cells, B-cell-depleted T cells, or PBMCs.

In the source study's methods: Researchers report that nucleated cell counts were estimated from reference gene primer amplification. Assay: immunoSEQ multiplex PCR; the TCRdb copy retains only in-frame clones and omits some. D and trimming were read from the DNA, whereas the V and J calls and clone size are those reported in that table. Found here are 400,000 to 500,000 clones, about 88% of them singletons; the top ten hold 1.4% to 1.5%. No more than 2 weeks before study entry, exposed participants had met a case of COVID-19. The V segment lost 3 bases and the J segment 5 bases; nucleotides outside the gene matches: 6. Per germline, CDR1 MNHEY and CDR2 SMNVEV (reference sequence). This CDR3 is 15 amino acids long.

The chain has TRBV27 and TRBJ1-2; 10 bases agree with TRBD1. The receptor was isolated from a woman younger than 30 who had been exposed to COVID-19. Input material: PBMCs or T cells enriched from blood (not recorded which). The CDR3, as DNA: TGTGCCAGCAGTTTTGTCCGGACAGGGGGATATGGCTACACCTTC. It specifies CASSFVRTGGYGYTF.